These 28 T cell receptor beta chains originate from one sample sequenced in a study of molecular identifiers for immune sequencing clone quantification. TCRdb analysed the PCR reads with MiXCR anew, one entry per CDR3 protein. The sample consists of approximately 500,000 distinct CDR3 sequences, about a quarter of them appearing once. Sequenced: naive CD8+ T cells from blood, with Jurkat cell RNA spiked in. Subset described: FACS-sorted CD8+CD4-CCR7+CD45RA+ naive T cells. The receptors stem from a human donor in good health. Some libraries in this study had Jurkat cell RNA spiked in.

DNA of the CDR3: TGTGCCAGCAGTGAACGGACAGGTTCCGATCAGCCCCAGCATTTT. The encoded protein is CASSERTGSDQPQHF. V usage is TRBV2 and J usage is TRBJ1-5, with 7 bases matching TRBD1. The CDR3 has 15 residues. V dropped 2 bases and J dropped 5; count of bases not matched to a gene: 6. The germline V gene has CDR1 SNHLY and CDR2 FYNNEI.

This chain connects TRBV30 to TRBJ1-1, with no clear D. This CDR3 spans 13 amino acids. Germline CDR1 GTSNPN, CDR2 SVGIG (reference sequence). The V end was cut by 2 bases, the J end by 2 bases, with 9 bases between. Here the CDR3 DNA reads TGTGCCTGGAGTATTTCCAGTAACACTGAAGCTTTCTTT. This encodes CAWSISSNTEAFF.

On this clonotype: One base away lies a much larger clone, so this may be a sequencing read error. This chain connects TRBV18 to TRBJ2-4; D possibly corresponds to TRBD2 (5 bases). The germline CDR1 and CDR2 sequences are KGHSH and LQKENI. V was shortened by 2 bases and J by 0 bases, with 17 bases between the two germline ends. There are 18 residues in the CDR3. The CDR3 reads CASSPGPADLLAKNIQYF. Written as DNA, the CDR3 is TGTGCCAGCTCACCAGGGCCAGCGGACCTACTAGCCAAAAACATTCAGTACTTC.

This clonotype turned up a few times. The chain links TRBV19 to TRBJ2-2; 8 nucleotides match TRBD1. Germline assignment: CDR1 LNHDA and CDR2 SQIVND (reference sequence). J gave up 4 bases and V 0 bases, and 19 bases lay outside the gene matches. The CDR3 has 21 residues. This CDR3 reads CASSIDSVIRPGGAPTGELFF. CDR3 nucleotides: TGTGCCAGTAGTATAGATTCCGTCATCCGCCCAGGGGGCGCGCCCACCGGGGAGCTGTTTTTT.

The chain carries TRBV20-1 and TRBJ1-2, with TRBD1 matching 10 bases. The V segment lost 2 bases and the J segment 1 base; nucleotides outside the gene matches: 1. The CDR3 runs to 14 residues. In germline, CDR1 is DFQATT, CDR2 SNEGSKA (reference sequence). The CDR3 loop is CSARRTGGNYGYTF. CDR3 nucleotide sequence: TGCAGTGCTAGAAGGACAGGGGGTAACTATGGCTACACCTTC.

A word on this clonotype: A read error is possible here, since a much larger clone lies one base away. The rearrangement joins TRBV7-9 to TRBJ2-5, with D perhaps given as TRBD1 or TRBD2 (5 bases each). In germline, CDR1 is SEHNR, CDR2 FQNEAQ (reference sequence). V was pared by 4 bases and J by 3 bases, with 15 bases between. This CDR3 has 15 amino acids. DNA of the CDR3: TGTGCCAGCAGCTCTACCCGGGACGCGAAAGAGACCCAGTACTTC. Its translation: CASSSTRDAKETQYF.

The chain uses TRBV20-1 and TRBJ2-7, with D maybe TRBD2 (5 bases). This CDR3 has 13 amino acids. Germline V gene sequence: CDR1 DFQATT, CDR2 SNEGSKA (reference sequence). V lost 6 bases and J lost 0, with 12 bases in between. The CDR3 coding sequence is TGCAGTGCCCGCTCCGGACTCTCCTACGAGCAGTACTTC. Translated, it gives CSARSGLSYEQYF.

This clonotype was counted at least ten times. This chain joins TRBV6-4 and TRBJ2-7, with no clear D. Germline V gene data show CDR1 as MRHNA and CDR2 as SNTAGT. The CDR3 is 15 residues long. Trimming took 7 bases from V and 2 from J, leaving 18 bases between them. The DNA of the CDR3 is TGTGCCAGCACCTACGTCGGGTCAGAAACCTACGAGCAGTACTTC. This sequence encodes CASTYVGSETYEQYF.

This rearrangement joins TRBV20-1 to TRBJ2-1; D is possibly TRBD1 (6 bases). The germline V and J ends were trimmed by 5 bases and 7 bases, with 24 bases remaining between them. The CDR3 spans 16 residues. Germline V CDR1 and CDR2: DFQATT, SNEGSKA (reference sequence). The chain's CDR3 is CSAGGQLLGRGNEQFF. The CDR3 coding sequence is TGCAGTGCTGGAGGCCAACTCTTAGGCAGGGGAAATGAGCAGTTCTTC.

This chain connects TRBV11-2 to TRBJ2-2, with 8 bases that match TRBD1. CDR1 SGHAT and CDR2 FQNNGV come from the germline V gene. The CDR3 loop spans 17 amino acids. V lost 4 bases to trimming and J lost 2 bases; unmatched junction nucleotides: 9. The CDR3 spells CASSWEPGQVNTGELFF. DNA of the CDR3: TGTGCCAGCAGCTGGGAACCGGGACAGGTTAACACCGGGGAGCTGTTTTTT.

This clonotype was observed once. A read error is likely, as this CDR3 ends without the conserved phenylalanine or tryptophan. The chain is built from TRBV9 and TRBJ2-3, with TRBD2 matching 12 bases. J gave up 4 bases and V 0 bases, and 18 bases lay outside the gene matches. The CDR3 is 21 residues long. Germline loops: CDR1 SGDLS, CDR2 YYNGEE. In nucleotides, the CDR3 is TGTGCCAGCAGCGTAGTCCCCGGTCTAGCGGGGGGGATTCCTCACGCAGATACGCAGTATTCT. It encodes CASSVVPGLAGGIPHADTQYS.

The chain couples TRBV9 to TRBJ2-3, with a weak D call TRBD2 (5 bases). This CDR3 region has 15 residues. Germline V CDR1 and CDR2: SGDLS, YYNGEE. Trimming shortened V by 3 bases and J by 6 bases, and 17 bases separated the two germline ends. The CDR3 region has the DNA TGTGCCAGCAGCGAGGGAGTCCCCAGTTCGGATACGCAGTATTTT. Its translation: CASSEGVPSSDTQYF.

J is TRBJ2-1 and V is TRBV7-9; D gene ambiguous. In germline, CDR1 is SEHNR, CDR2 FQNEAQ (reference sequence). This CDR3 contains 14 residues. The V end was cut by 5 bases, the J end by 6 bases, with 14 bases between. The CDR3 region has the DNA TGTGCCAGCAGCCCCCCCTCCGCCGGCAATGAGCAGTTCTTC. Its translation is CASSPPSAGNEQFF.

This clonotype has a handful of counts. This chain uses TRBV11-2 with TRBJ2-4; D remains unclear. V lost 5 bases, J lost 0 bases, and 14 bases lay in between. The CDR3 length is 16 residues. The germline gives CDR1 SGHAT, CDR2 FQNNGV. Written as DNA, the CDR3 is TGTGCCAGCAGCCTCAGAGTTGACTTAGCCAAAAACATTCAGTACTTC. This gives the protein CASSLRVDLAKNIQYF.

As concerns this clonotype: This could be a read error, since a much larger clone is one nucleotide away. This chain connects TRBV30 to TRBJ2-3; 8 bases match TRBD2. Germline CDR1 reads GTSNPN; CDR2 reads SVGIG (reference sequence). The length of the CDR3 is 14 residues. The CDR3 DNA follows: TGTGCCTGGGGTGTTAGCGGGGGCACAGATACGCAGTATTTT. It is translated as CAWGVSGGTDTQYF.

This clonotype was counted between two and nine times. This chain connects TRBV7-9 to TRBJ2-2; 7 bases match TRBD2. The CDR3 runs to 16 residues. V dropped 10 bases and J dropped 8; count of bases not matched to a gene: 19. The germline CDR1 and CDR2 sequences are SEHNR and FQNEAQ (reference sequence). CDR3 protein: CATGPGTTLYPGELFF. CDR3 nucleotide sequence: TGTGCCACGGGTCCCGGGACTACACTTTATCCGGGGGAGCTGTTTTTT. Complete variable domain (other parts from reference TRBV7-9 and TRBJ2-2): DTGVSQNPRHKITKRGQNVTFRCDPISEHNRLYWYRQTLGQGPEFLTYFQNEAQLEKSRLLSDRFSAERPKGSFSTLEIQRTEQGDSAMYLCATGPGTTLYPGELFFGEGSRLTVL.

CDR3 loop: CASSSGRDEQYF. The CDR3 DNA reads TGCGCCAGCAGCTCTGGTCGGGACGAGCAGTACTTC. The chain recombines TRBV5-1 with TRBJ2-7; D gene uncertain. The germline gives CDR1 SGHRS, CDR2 YFSETQ. Trimming stripped 3 bases from V and 5 bases from J, with 9 bases between. The CDR3 is made up of 12 amino acids.

This clonotype has only a few counts. The chain is built from TRBV27 and TRBJ1-1, with TRBD1 identical over 10 bases. The length of the CDR3 is 18 residues. Per germline, CDR1 MNHEY and CDR2 SMNVEV (reference sequence). With V trimmed by 4 bases and J by 4 bases, 15 bases remained unmatched. For the CDR3, the DNA is TGTGCCAGCAGTTCAGACCGGGACAGGGGATATCATGGCACTGAAGCTTTCTTT. Its protein is CASSSDRDRGYHGTEAFF.

This clonotype has ten or more counts. The chain couples TRBV4-1 to TRBJ2-1; the match to TRBD2 covers 8 bases. This CDR3 is built from 14 residues. With 1 base clipped from V and 8 bases from J, the junction kept 4 bases outside the gene matches. Germline CDR1 reads MGHRA; CDR2 reads YSYEKL. The CDR3 is CASSQGSSGDEQFF. CDR3 coding DNA: TGCGCCAGCAGCCAAGGAAGTAGCGGGGATGAGCAGTTCTTC.

This clonotype has just a few counts. The rearrangement uses TRBV10-2 and TRBJ2-3; D is uncertain. The V end was cut by 4 bases, the J end by 4 bases, with 12 bases between. The CDR3 runs to 14 residues. CDR1 and CDR2 from the germline V gene are WSHSY and SAAADI. In nucleotides, the CDR3 is TGCGCCAGCAGTGCGGTCTCTTTGGCAGATACGCAGTATTTT. It is translated as CASSAVSLADTQYF.

This clonotype was observed at least ten times. The chain couples TRBV5-6 to TRBJ1-4; D is uncertain. Trimming stripped 0 bases from V and 8 bases from J, with 8 bases between. Germline V CDR1 and CDR2: SGHDT, YYEEEE. The CDR3 spans 13 residues. The CDR3 coding sequence is TGTGCCAGCAGCTTGGATCTCGCGGAAAAACTGTTTTTT. As protein: CASSLDLAEKLFF.

This clonotype was seen many times. The rearrangement links TRBV7-9 to TRBJ2-7; no reliable D call. Germline CDR1 reads SEHNR; CDR2 reads FQNEAQ (reference sequence). CDR3 length: 13 amino acids. V lost 1 base to trimming and J lost 3 bases, with 7 bases between them. The CDR3 DNA reads TGTGCCAGCAGCTTAGGGGATCACTACGAGCAGTACTTC. Amino acids: CASSLGDHYEQYF.

This chain connects TRBV2 to TRBJ2-7; D is perhaps TRBD1 or TRBD2 (7 bases each). The V gene's germline CDR1 is SNHLY and CDR2 FYNNEI. Trimming cost V 10 bases and J 4 bases, with 20 bases left between them. The CDR3 runs to 14 residues. CDR3 DNA: TGTGCCATCGGGGGGCGGGACAGAACATACGAGCAGTACTTC. Its protein is CAIGGRDRTYEQYF.

The chain has TRBV5-5 and TRBJ1-3, with 11 positions matching TRBD1. V lost 2 bases, J lost 1 base, and 8 bases stayed unmatched. The CDR3 extends over 18 amino acids. Germline loops: CDR1 SGHKS, CDR2 YYEKEE (reference sequence). In DNA, the CDR3 is TGTGCCAGCAGCTTCGGGACAGGGGGTTTTAATTCTGGAAACACCATATATTTT. It codes for CASSFGTGGFNSGNTIYF.

The chain carries TRBV19 and TRBJ2-7, with TRBD1 identical over 10 bases. The CDR3 has 17 amino acids. V lost 3 bases to trimming and J lost 3 bases; unmatched junction nucleotides: 11. CDR1 LNHDA and CDR2 SQIVND come from the germline V gene (reference sequence). The CDR3 reads CASSMGGHGTGVYEQYF. The DNA of the CDR3 is TGTGCCAGTAGTATGGGGGGGCATGGGACAGGGGTCTACGAGCAGTACTTC. Drawing the rest from reference TRBV19 and TRBJ2-7, the complete variable domain is DGGITQSPKYLFRKEGQNVTLSCEQNLNHDAMYWYRQDPGQGLRLIYYSQIVNDFQKGDIAEGYSVSREKKESFPLTVTSAQKNPTAFYLCASSMGGHGTGVYEQYFGPGTRLTVT.

The chain uses TRBV18 and TRBJ2-1; D not certain. V lost 3 bases and J 3 bases, leaving 6 bases between the germline ends. The CDR3 is 13 residues long. Germline assignment: CDR1 KGHSH and CDR2 LQKENI. CDR3 in amino acids: CASSPSHYNEQFF. CDR3 in DNA: TGTGCCAGCTCACCGAGCCACTACAATGAGCAGTTCTTC.

There are a few counts of this clonotype. The rearrangement joins TRBV6-5 to TRBJ1-5; D is possibly TRBD1 (5 bases). Trimming took off 5 bases at V and 2 bases at J, with 13 bases between the two ends. The CDR3 has 15 amino acids. Germline V CDR1 and CDR2: MNHEY, SVGAGI. The CDR3 DNA follows: TGTGCCAGCAGTACAACCCGGGACGGCAATCAGCCCCAGCATTTT. Translating gives CASSTTRDGNQPQHF.

The genes are TRBV5-1 and TRBJ1-4; D remains ambiguous. Per the germline V gene, CDR1 is SGHRS and CDR2 is YFSETQ. CDR3 length: 15 residues. Trimming shortened V by 5 bases and J by 8 bases, and 19 bases separated the two germline ends. CDR3 loop: CASRSTAWGEEKLFF. CDR3 DNA sequence: TGCGCCAGCAGGTCCACAGCCTGGGGAGAAGAAAAACTGTTTTTT.